The rows below give T cell receptor beta chains drawn from one sample of a study of T cells after somatic rescue of genetic block. Here immunoSEQ multiplex PCR was the method, and the copy in TCRdb shows in-frame clones only, minus some. The sample contains 11,000 to 15,000 clones, approximately 70% of which appear only once. Sequenced material: peripheral blood mononuclear cells (PBMCs). The receptor source for this set is a boy younger than 18. The CDR3 runs from the conserved cysteine through the conserved F or W. The D gene is left open where the match is weak. Only some rows state a clone size, as once, few, many or a class for expanded clones.

TRBJ1-2	TRBV28	.	.	CASSNYRVGYTF	TGTGCCAGCAGTAACTACAGGGTGGGCTACACCTTC
TRBJ1-5	TRBV10-3	medium-sized	TRBD1	CAITETGWKGNQPQHF	TGTGCCATCACCGAGACAGGGTGGAAAGGCAATCAGCCCCAGCATTTT
TRBJ1-5	TRBV19	.	.	CASSMFGVRNQPQHF	TGTGCCAGTAGTATGTTTGGGGTTCGAAATCAGCCCCAGCATTTT
TRBJ1-5	TRBV5-8	few	.	CASSLGQEWQPQHF	TGTGCCAGCAGCTTGGGACAGGAGTGGCAGCCCCAGCATTTT
TRBJ2-5	TRBV18	.	.	CASSPGTEETQYF	TGTGCCAGCTCACCGGGGACTGAAGAGACCCAGTACTTC
TRBJ1-1	TRBV18	.	.	CASSPRGGAVNTEAFF	TGTGCCAGCTCACCAAGAGGGGGGGCTGTGAACACTGAAGCTTTCTTT
TRBJ1-5	TRBV28	few	.	CASSLVLNQPQHF	TGTGCCAGCAGTTTGGTCCTCAATCAGCCCCAGCATTTT
TRBJ2-7	TRBV6-1	.	.	CASSVRQWTYEQYF	TGTGCCAGCAGTGTGCGACAGTGGACCTACGAGCAGTACTTC
TRBJ1-4	TRBV6-1	.	.	CASSQAGALNEKLFF	TGTGCCAGCAGTCAAGCGGGCGCACTTAATGAAAAACTGTTTTTT
TRBJ1-1	TRBV30	.	.	CAWSVEGAWRNTEAFF	TGTGCCTGGAGTGTAGAAGGGGCTTGGAGGAACACTGAAGCTTTCTTT
TRBJ2-7	TRBV6-5	.	.	CASSYSDRSGEQYF	TGTGCCAGCAGTTACTCGGACAGATCGGGCGAGCAGTACTTC
TRBJ2-1	TRBV9	.	.	CASSVVGGVSYNEQFF	TGTGCCAGCAGCGTAGTAGGGGGGGTTTCCTACAATGAGCAGTTCTTC
TRBJ2-7	TRBV6-6	few	TRBD1	CASSYFGTATYEQYF	TGTGCCAGCAGTTACTTCGGGACAGCTACCTACGAGCAGTACTTC
TRBJ2-7	TRBV7-3	.	TRBD1	CASSLKRAGGFSYEQYF	TGTGCCAGCAGCTTAAAAAGGGCAGGGGGCTTCTCCTACGAGCAGTACTTC
TRBJ1-2	TRBV6-6	.	.	CASSYSGNYGYTF	TGTGCCAGCAGTTACTCGGGGAACTATGGCTACACCTTC
TRBJ1-6	TRBV7-8	.	.	CASSSRGRGNSPLHF	TGTGCCAGCAGCTCCAGGGGCCGGGGTAATTCACCCCTCCACTTT
TRBJ2-1	TRBV9	few	.	CASSVGSPNEQFF	TGTGCCAGCAGCGTAGGAAGCCCCAATGAGCAGTTCTTC
TRBJ2-4	TRBV27	.	TRBD2	CASTRSGGAKNIQYF	TGTGCCAGCACAAGAAGCGGGGGGGCCAAAAACATTCAGTACTTC
TRBJ2-1	TRBV5-5	.	TRBD1	CASSSISGTGGGNEQFF	TGTGCCAGCAGCTCGATCTCCGGGACAGGGGGAGGAAATGAGCAGTTCTTC
TRBJ1-6	TRBV10-3	.	.	CAISEPRPALLHF	TGTGCCATCAGTGAGCCTCGTCCAGCGCTCCTCCACTTT
TRBJ1-1	TRBV28	.	TRBD1	CASSLGTLTGRTEAFF	TGTGCCAGCAGTTTAGGCACGTTGACAGGGCGGACTGAAGCTTTCTTT